This TCR beta chain was found in a study of blood T cells in healthy people across ages. In germline, CDR1 is SGHVS, CDR2 FQNEAQ. With V trimmed by 3 bases and J by 1 base, 6 bases remained unmatched. The CDR3 has 16 amino acids. Sample-barcoded 5' priming and a J-beta primer mix drove a second PCR of 7 to 11 cycles. TCRdb re-derived calls from the 5' RACE reads in MiXCR, one entry per CDR3 protein. Altogether about 1.8 million distinct CDR3 sequences are present, about 49% being singletons, with the ten largest covering roughly 2.1%. Collection of around 10 milliliters of peripheral blood was performed for each donor.

The V call is TRBV7-8, the J call TRBJ2-1, with 7 bases fitting TRBD1. Sequenced: blood. This TCR came from a woman aged 40-49 years in good health. This CDR3 reads CASSFQAGGSYNEQFF. DNA of the CDR3: TGTGCCAGCAGCTTCCAGGCAGGGGGTTCCTACAATGAGCAGTTCTTC. Full variable domain (remainder filled in from reference TRBV7-8 and TRBJ2-1): GAGVSQSPRYKVAKRGQDVALRCDPISGHVSLFWYQQALGQGPEFLTYFQNEAQLDKSGLPSDRFFAERPEGSVSTLKIQRTQQEDSAVYLCASSFQAGGSYNEQFFGPGTRLTVL.